The clone carrying this T cell receptor (beta chain) has a handful of counts. Its specificity is unknown. This entry comes from a study of CD8 T cells in ankylosing spondylitis. Study-wide points: Clones linked with disease were CD8+ and fairly uncommon in the peripheral blood. Past research had described some motif variants in reactive arthritis synovial fluid and blood.

MiXCR, run by TCRdb on the 5' RACE reads, gives a single entry per CDR3 protein. The sample lists about 400,000 distinct CDR3 sequences; about 20% were seen once. Trimming left V 5 bases short and J 3 bases short, with 8 bases between. The germline V gene has CDR1 MGHRA and CDR2 YSYEKL. The CDR3 consists of 13 residues. The sequenced sample was blood, either unsorted or a sorted T cell fraction (not recorded which). The V and J genes are TRBV4-1 and TRBJ1-5; a weak D match, TRBD1 (5 bases). This sequence originates from a male donor with ankylosing spondylitis or in good health (not recorded which). The CDR3 loop is CASSDSLNQPQHF. The CDR3 bases are TGCGCCAGCAGCGACAGTCTCAATCAGCCCCAGCATTTT.